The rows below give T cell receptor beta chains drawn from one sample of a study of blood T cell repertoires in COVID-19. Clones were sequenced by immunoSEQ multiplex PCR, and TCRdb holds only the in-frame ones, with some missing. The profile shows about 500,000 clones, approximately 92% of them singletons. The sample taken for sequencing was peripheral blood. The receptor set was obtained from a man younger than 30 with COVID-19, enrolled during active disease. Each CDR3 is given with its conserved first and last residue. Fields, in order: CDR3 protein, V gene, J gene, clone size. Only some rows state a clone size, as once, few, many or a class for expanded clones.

cdr3_aa: CASNGQLNTEAFF
v_call: TRBV19
j_call: TRBJ1-1
clone_size: NA

cdr3_aa: CASRGLAGYNEQFF
v_call: TRBV4-1
j_call: TRBJ2-1
clone_size: NA

cdr3_aa: CASSPGSVFRMNTEAFF
v_call: TRBV18
j_call: TRBJ1-1
clone_size: NA

cdr3_aa: CASSLNAGTDTQYF
v_call: TRBV18
j_call: TRBJ2-3
clone_size: NA

cdr3_aa: CASRQGTQPQHF
v_call: TRBV12-3/TRBV12-4
j_call: TRBJ1-5
clone_size: NA

cdr3_aa: CASSSPSSGTDRNTIYF
v_call: TRBV19
j_call: TRBJ1-3
clone_size: NA

cdr3_aa: CASSLAGGPGANVLTF
v_call: TRBV7-9
j_call: TRBJ2-6
clone_size: NA

cdr3_aa: CASSYSQTANTGELFF
v_call: TRBV6-5
j_call: TRBJ2-2
clone_size: NA

cdr3_aa: CASSHNRGGDTQYF
v_call: TRBV6-6
j_call: TRBJ2-3
clone_size: NA

cdr3_aa: CASSPSTGTDTQYF
v_call: TRBV18
j_call: TRBJ2-3
clone_size: NA

cdr3_aa: CASKGRMVVETEAFF
v_call: TRBV6-5
j_call: TRBJ1-1
clone_size: NA

cdr3_aa: CASRTGPTINYGYTF
v_call: TRBV2
j_call: TRBJ1-2
clone_size: NA

cdr3_aa: CASSEWGSRNTGELFF
v_call: TRBV25-1
j_call: TRBJ2-2
clone_size: NA

cdr3_aa: CASGLVQTGSDTQYF
v_call: TRBV12-5
j_call: TRBJ2-3
clone_size: NA

cdr3_aa: CASSLAGEDYGYTF
v_call: TRBV5-1
j_call: TRBJ1-2
clone_size: NA

cdr3_aa: CASSLAGYSYNEQFF
v_call: TRBV5-1
j_call: TRBJ2-1
clone_size: NA

cdr3_aa: CASRSGGKAFF
v_call: TRBV11-3
j_call: TRBJ1-1
clone_size: once

cdr3_aa: CASSLATNEDAAFF
v_call: TRBV7-9
j_call: TRBJ1-1
clone_size: NA

cdr3_aa: CASSDSQVSNQPQHF
v_call: TRBV2
j_call: TRBJ1-5
clone_size: NA

cdr3_aa: CASTTTGLGNTIYF
v_call: TRBV19
j_call: TRBJ1-3
clone_size: NA

cdr3_aa: CASSYSSGRETQYF
v_call: TRBV6-5
j_call: TRBJ2-5
clone_size: NA

cdr3_aa: CSASTSTFF
v_call: TRBV20-1
j_call: TRBJ1-1
clone_size: NA

cdr3_aa: CASSQKMGTASYEQYF
v_call: TRBV3-1/TRBV3-2
j_call: TRBJ2-7
clone_size: NA

cdr3_aa: CASSLDSRAGELFF
v_call: TRBV6-5
j_call: TRBJ2-2
clone_size: few

cdr3_aa: CASSPRGGVRSSYEQYF
v_call: TRBV18
j_call: TRBJ2-7
clone_size: NA

cdr3_aa: CASRRTSGSPTDTQYF
v_call: TRBV19
j_call: TRBJ2-3
clone_size: NA

cdr3_aa: CASSSNPEKGDTDTQYF
v_call: TRBV7-2
j_call: TRBJ2-3
clone_size: NA

cdr3_aa: CASSFLSSPYEQYF
v_call: TRBV7-9
j_call: TRBJ2-7
clone_size: once

cdr3_aa: CASSFSSEQYF
v_call: TRBV7-9
j_call: TRBJ2-7
clone_size: NA

cdr3_aa: CASSPDRGLNEKLFF
v_call: TRBV7-9
j_call: TRBJ1-4
clone_size: NA

cdr3_aa: CASSVAPSGREIQETQYF
v_call: TRBV9
j_call: TRBJ2-5
clone_size: NA

cdr3_aa: CASRQPSRNTEAFF
v_call: TRBV7-9
j_call: TRBJ1-1
clone_size: NA

cdr3_aa: CASSQAGTGGFQQYF
v_call: TRBV3-1/TRBV3-2
j_call: TRBJ2-7
clone_size: NA

cdr3_aa: CASTPASGGGETQYF
v_call: TRBV5-1
j_call: TRBJ2-5
clone_size: NA

cdr3_aa: CASSEFVGAGETQYF
v_call: TRBV25-1
j_call: TRBJ2-5
clone_size: NA

cdr3_aa: CASSLGTGGTGELFF
v_call: TRBV5-1
j_call: TRBJ2-2
clone_size: once

cdr3_aa: CASSPGGAQYF
v_call: TRBV18
j_call: TRBJ2-5
clone_size: NA

cdr3_aa: CASSYSYPSSYEQYF
v_call: TRBV6-6
j_call: TRBJ2-7
clone_size: NA

cdr3_aa: CASTATGGGNTIYF
v_call: TRBV6-5
j_call: TRBJ1-3
clone_size: NA

cdr3_aa: CASSVNGLAEAFF
v_call: TRBV11-3
j_call: TRBJ1-1
clone_size: NA

cdr3_aa: CASQGGGGHNQPQHF
v_call: TRBV19
j_call: TRBJ1-5
clone_size: NA

cdr3_aa: CASSQNYRGEQYF
v_call: TRBV3-1/TRBV3-2
j_call: TRBJ2-7
clone_size: NA

cdr3_aa: CASSLAGGRADTQYF
v_call: TRBV14
j_call: TRBJ2-3
clone_size: NA

cdr3_aa: CASLRGISTDTQYF
v_call: TRBV12-5
j_call: TRBJ2-3
clone_size: few

cdr3_aa: CAWRLAAYEQYF
v_call: TRBV30
j_call: TRBJ2-7
clone_size: NA

cdr3_aa: CASARDRAYEQYF
v_call: TRBV27
j_call: TRBJ2-7
clone_size: NA

cdr3_aa: CASSYLGQNTGELFF
v_call: TRBV5-6
j_call: TRBJ2-2
clone_size: NA

cdr3_aa: CASSPLNGAGGPRSDEQYF
v_call: TRBV5-1
j_call: TRBJ2-7
clone_size: NA

cdr3_aa: CASTLRGAHNYGYTF
v_call: TRBV3-1/TRBV3-2
j_call: TRBJ1-2
clone_size: NA

cdr3_aa: CASSYEGDTEAFF
v_call: TRBV6-5
j_call: TRBJ1-1
clone_size: NA

cdr3_aa: CASNGRDTYEQYF
v_call: TRBV27
j_call: TRBJ2-7
clone_size: once

cdr3_aa: CAYPAASNTGELFF
v_call: TRBV25-1
j_call: TRBJ2-2
clone_size: NA

cdr3_aa: CASSLLTGGNSPLHF
v_call: TRBV7-9
j_call: TRBJ1-6
clone_size: medium-sized

cdr3_aa: CASSPTSGSPNEQFF
v_call: TRBV6-6
j_call: TRBJ2-1
clone_size: NA

cdr3_aa: CASSMSRRLNTGELFF
v_call: TRBV19
j_call: TRBJ2-2
clone_size: NA

cdr3_aa: CSVQGPRNTEAFF
v_call: TRBV29-1
j_call: TRBJ1-1
clone_size: NA